Listed below are T cell receptor beta chains from one sample, sequenced in a study of neurological immune-mediated disorders. TCRdb passed the 5' RACE reads through MiXCR, listing each CDR3 protein once. The sample records about 49,000 distinct CDR3 sequences, approximately 14% being singletons. Sequencing used PBMCs. These receptors originate from a male donor with HTLV-1-associated myelopathy (HAM/TSP). CDR3s include the opening cysteine and the closing phenylalanine or tryptophan. A D gene is named only where the DNA matches it firmly. Clone size is given for some rows only: seen once, a few or many times, or a class if the clone is expanded.

v_call,clone_size,d_call,cdr3_length,j_call,cdr3_nt,cdr3_aa
TRBV5-1,many,.,15,TRBJ2-5,TGCGCCAGCAGCTTGATGATTGGAAGCCAAGAGACCCAGTACTTC,CASSLMIGSQETQYF
TRBV27,many,.,15,TRBJ2-4,TGTGCCAGCAGTTTAAAGGCTAACTCATACGGCATTCAGTACTTC,CASSLKANSYGIQYF
TRBV7-9,many,.,15,TRBJ2-1,TGTGCCAGCATCCAGAGGGGATTCGCCTACAATGAGCAGTTCTTC,CASIQRGFAYNEQFF
TRBV7-2,many,.,12,TRBJ2-5,TGTGCCAGCAGCCTACTTCTGGAGACCCAGTACTTC,CASSLLLETQYF
TRBV6-2/TRBV6-3,many,.,16,TRBJ2-4,TGTGCCAGCAGTTACCAAGGACAGTACGCCAAAAACATTCAGTACTTC,CASSYQGQYAKNIQYF
TRBV7-2,many,TRBD1,16,TRBJ1-5,TGTGCCAGCAGCCCCCGAGGCGGGGGGACAGATCAGCCCCAGCATTTT,CASSPRGGGTDQPQHF
TRBV15,many,.,15,TRBJ1-1,TGTGCCACCAGCAGAGACAGGCCGATGAACACTGAAGCTTTCTTT,CATSRDRPMNTEAFF
TRBV5-1,many,.,14,TRBJ2-2,TGCGCCAGCAGCTTGAGTCAGCCATCCGGGGAGCTGTTTTTT,CASSLSQPSGELFF
TRBV10-3,many,.,13,TRBJ2-5,TGTGCCATCAGTGAGTCCCAGAAAGAGACCCAGTACTTC,CAISESQKETQYF
TRBV6-2/TRBV6-3,many,.,17,TRBJ2-1,TGTGCCAGCAGTCCACGCGGCGTCGGCCGCTCCTACAATGAGCAGTTCTTC,CASSPRGVGRSYNEQFF
TRBV7-2,many,TRBD2,15,TRBJ2-3,TGTGCCAGCAGCTTAGACGGGGGGTCGACAGATACGCAGTATTTT,CASSLDGGSTDTQYF
TRBV6-2/TRBV6-3,many,.,13,TRBJ1-2,TGTGCCAGCAGTCCGGACAGTAACTATGGCTACACCTTC,CASSPDSNYGYTF
TRBV20-1,many,.,10,TRBJ2-7,TGTTCAAAACCAGCCTACGAGCAGTACTTC,CSKPAYEQYF
TRBV10-3,.,TRBD2,18,TRBJ2-1,TGTGCCATCAGTGCAATACCCATAGCGGGGGGGCCGAGGGCTGAGCAGTTCTTC,CAISAIPIAGGPRAEQFF
TRBV15,many,.,18,TRBJ2-3,TGTGCCACCAGCAGAGATCGCTCCGGGAGGGGGCTGACAGATACGCAGTATTTT,CATSRDRSGRGLTDTQYF
TRBV20-1,many,TRBD2,15,TRBJ2-7,TGCAGTGCTCTAGGGACTAGCGGGGGGGCGTACGAGCAGTACTTC,CSALGTSGGAYEQYF
TRBV6-5,many,TRBD1,18,TRBJ2-2,TGTGCCAGCAGCCAGAGTCAGTGGACAGGGGAAAACACCGGGGAGCTGTTTTTT,CASSQSQWTGENTGELFF